The 23 T cell receptor beta chains given below trace back to one sample, sequenced in a study of T-cell memory formation after mild COVID-19. MiXCR, run by TCRdb on the 5' RACE reads, gives a single entry per CDR3 protein. This table holds about 440,000 distinct CDR3 sequences, 20% found once. Specimen: PBMCs or a T cell subset sorted from them (not recorded which). The receptors shown here come from an adult woman who had mild COVID-19 (a few samples of this study predate the infection). Cell type and time point are not known.

This clonotype was detected only a few times. The chain recombines TRBV5-1 with TRBJ2-7; TRBD1 agrees at 11 bases. Germline CDR1 is SGHRS and CDR2 is YFSETQ. Germline trimming cut 2 bases from V and 5 bases from J; bases unmatched to any gene: 3. The CDR3 extends over 14 amino acids. The CDR3: CASSFGQGADEQYF. CDR3 bases: TGCGCCAGCAGCTTCGGACAGGGGGCGGACGAGCAGTACTTC.

The gene calls are TRBV27 and TRBJ2-5; D might be TRBD1 (5 bases). The germline V gene encodes CDR1 MNHEY and CDR2 SMNVEV (reference sequence). This CDR3 has 15 residues. V was shortened by 5 bases and J by 5 bases, with 18 bases between the two germline ends. CDR3 region: CASSPLGAGKETQYF. As DNA, the CDR3 is TGTGCCAGCAGTCCCCTAGGGGCAGGGAAGGAGACCCAGTACTTC.

This clonotype was recorded a few times. The J gene is TRBJ1-1, the V gene TRBV4-3; 8 nucleotides line up with TRBD1. Germline V gives CDR1 LGHNA, CDR2 YSLEER. The ends lost 0 bases at V and 4 bases at J; junction bases unmatched: 10. The CDR3 consists of 17 residues. In nucleotides, the CDR3 is TGCGCCAGCAGCCAAGATAGGGGACTACAGGGGGTCACTGAAGCTTTCTTT. Translated, it gives CASSQDRGLQGVTEAFF.

The V gene is TRBV2, the J gene TRBJ2-1; a weak D match, TRBD2 (6 bases). The CDR3 is made up of 12 amino acids. Trimming shortened V by 8 bases and J by 1 base, and 6 bases separated the two germline ends. Germline V lookup: CDR1 SNHLY, CDR2 FYNNEI. The CDR3 sequence: CASGRSYNEQFF. CDR3 nucleotide sequence: TGTGCCAGCGGGAGGTCCTACAATGAGCAGTTCTTC. Full variable domain (remainder filled in from reference TRBV2 and TRBJ2-1): EPEVTQTPSHQVTQMGQEVILRCVPISNHLYFYWYRQILGQKVEFLVSFYNNEISEKSEIFDDQFSVERPDGSNFTLKIRSTKLEDSAMYFCASGRSYNEQFFGPGTRLTVL.

The sample holds a few counts of this clonotype. V is TRBV6-2 or TRBV6-3 and J is TRBJ1-5; tentatively, D is TRBD1 (5 bases). The V end was cut by 6 bases, the J end by 5 bases, with 20 bases between. Germline V gene lookup returns CDR1 MNHEY and CDR2 SVGEGT. The length of the CDR3 is 16 residues. The CDR3 DNA is TGTGCCAGCAGCAAAACACTTCAAGGGGCCCATCAGCCCCAGCATTTT. It is translated as CASSKTLQGAHQPQHF.

The chain links TRBV12-3 or TRBV12-4 to TRBJ1-1; tentatively, D is TRBD1 (5 bases). The ends were cut back, 6 bases at V and 6 bases at J, with 14 bases in the middle. This CDR3 contains 13 residues. The CDR3, as DNA: TGTGCCAGCAGGTCAAGCCAGGGTTCTGAAGCTTTCTTT. Protein: CASRSSQGSEAFF.

This clonotype was detected only a few times. V usage is TRBV29-1 and J usage is TRBJ2-1; possible D gene TRBD2, 5 bases. The CDR3 runs to 12 residues. Trimming shortened V by 0 bases and J by 13 bases, and 13 bases separated the two germline ends. Looked up from germline, CDR1 is SQVTM and CDR2 is ANQGSEA. The CDR3 DNA follows: TGCAGCGTTGAAGATCCAGACCGACTACAGTTCTTC. This sequence encodes CSVEDPDRLQFF.

This chain joins TRBV15 and TRBJ2-7; tentative D call: TRBD1 (5 bases). CDR1 and CDR2 (germline): LNHNV, YYDKDF (reference sequence). This CDR3 spans 14 amino acids. V lost 1 base, J lost 5 bases, and 12 bases lay in between. CDR3 protein: CATSRGAGPDEQYF. CDR3 DNA sequence: TGTGCCACCAGCAGAGGGGCAGGGCCGGACGAGCAGTACTTC. Looking up the rest from reference TRBV15 and TRBJ2-7 gives the full variable domain: DAMVIQNPRYQVTQFGKPVTLSCSQTLNHNVMYWYQQKSSQAPKLLFHYYDKDFNNEADTPDNFQSRRPNTSFCFLDIRSPGLGDTAMYLCATSRGAGPDEQYFGPGTRLTVT.

In this sample, this clonotype turned up many times. V usage is TRBV5-1 and J usage is TRBJ2-1; TRBD1 might be the D (5 bases). The CDR3 has 16 residues. Trimming left V 0 bases short and J 2 bases short, with 12 bases between. The germline V gene encodes CDR1 SGHRS and CDR2 YFSETQ. The CDR3 here is CASSLGSTGAYNEQFF. In nucleotides, the CDR3 is TGCGCCAGCAGCTTGGGCAGTACAGGCGCCTACAATGAGCAGTTCTTC.

This clonotype has more than one count but fewer than ten. The genes are TRBV6-6 and TRBJ1-1; no firm D call. V lost 3 bases to trimming and J lost 10 bases, with 12 bases between them. The CDR3 spans 12 residues. CDR1 is MNHNY, CDR2 SVGAGI, per germline (reference sequence). The CDR3 DNA reads TGTGCCAGCAGTTATTCGGAGAACGGAGCTTTCTTT. Translated: CASSYSENGAFF.

The V call is TRBV7-9, the J call TRBJ2-3; 8 nucleotides align to TRBD1. CDR1 and CDR2 (germline): SEHNR, FQNEAQ (reference sequence). The CDR3 is 19 amino acids. Trimming took 1 base from V and 3 from J; bases not matched to a gene: 15. The CDR3 sequence: CASSLVPGQALIGTDTQYF. In nucleotides, the CDR3 is TGTGCCAGCAGCTTAGTCCCGGGACAGGCACTGATTGGGACAGATACGCAGTATTTT.

This clonotype was seen a single time. The chain uses TRBV7-9 and TRBJ2-7; 10 bases are a match to TRBD2. The CDR3 runs 14 residues. V shed 8 bases, J shed 2 bases, and the junction held 6 bases outside the gene matches. The germline V gene has CDR1 SEHNR and CDR2 FQNEAQ (reference sequence). The CDR3 coding sequence is TGTGCCAGCGCATCCGGGACTAGCGCCTACGAGCAGTACTTC. This sequence encodes CASASGTSAYEQYF.

This chain joins TRBV5-1 and TRBJ2-1, with a tentative D call TRBD1 (5 bases). The CDR3 consists of 15 residues. Per germline, CDR1 SGHRS and CDR2 YFSETQ. V lost 2 bases to trimming and J lost 7 bases, with 16 bases between them. The chain's CDR3 is CASSFAGSDVNEQFF. CDR3 nucleotide sequence: TGCGCCAGCAGCTTTGCAGGGTCGGATGTGAATGAGCAGTTCTTC.

This clonotype was observed a few times. The rearrangement joins TRBV9 to TRBJ2-3, with a possible D match to TRBD2 (7 bases). CDR1 is SGDLS and CDR2 is YYNGEE in the germline V gene. This CDR3 is 14 amino acids long. Trimming took off 2 bases at V and 6 bases at J, with 13 bases between the two ends. DNA of the CDR3: TGTGCCAGCAGCGTTGGGAGGGGGGTGGATACGCAGTATTTT. Its protein product is CASSVGRGVDTQYF.

This chain joins TRBV19 and TRBJ1-5, with D unclear. Trimming stripped 7 bases from V and 3 bases from J, with 13 bases between. The CDR3 is 14 residues long. Germline V gene data show CDR1 as LNHDA and CDR2 as SQIVND (reference sequence). CDR3 DNA: TGTGCCAGTATCCCTTTGGGAGTCAATCAGCCCCAGCATTTT. Its protein product is CASIPLGVNQPQHF.

For the CDR3, the DNA is TGTGCCAGCTCGGGCGGCAACAATCAGCCCCAGCATTTT. Translating gives CASSGGNNQPQHF. The chain is built from TRBV6-1 and TRBJ1-5; no clear D gene. The length of the CDR3 is 13 residues. Trimming took off 8 bases at V and 3 bases at J, with 11 bases between the two ends. CDR1 is MNHNS, CDR2 SASEGT, per germline.

The CDR3 reads CASSLEGLATNEKLFF. The CDR3 DNA is TGTGCCAGCAGCTTGGAGGGACTAGCAACTAATGAAAAACTGTTTTTT. This chain joins TRBV5-6 and TRBJ1-4, with D perhaps matching TRBD1 (5 bases). The CDR3 loop spans 16 amino acids. Germline V gene data show CDR1 as SGHDT and CDR2 as YYEEEE. V shed 0 bases and J shed 0 bases, with 9 bases lying between them.

This chain joins TRBV6-5 and TRBJ2-7; D is unresolved. This CDR3 is built from 15 residues. Germline CDR1 and CDR2: MNHEY and SVGAGI. The V end lost 7 bases, the J end lost 4 bases, and 20 bases lay between the germline ends. The CDR3 protein is CASTRDIDGSYEQYF. The CDR3, as DNA: TGTGCCAGCACCCGAGATATAGACGGAAGTTACGAGCAGTACTTC.

This clonotype was picked up a small number of times. This chain uses TRBV20-1 with TRBJ2-7; D is undetermined. Trimming shortened V by 6 bases and J by 2 bases, and 17 bases separated the two germline ends. Germline values: CDR1 DFQATT, CDR2 SNEGSKA (reference sequence). The CDR3 has 14 amino acids. CDR3 bases: TGCAGTGCCCCAAAAAAAGACACTACCTACGAGCAGTACTTC. Its protein product is CSAPKKDTTYEQYF.

This clonotype was seen only a few times. V and J are TRBV12-3 or TRBV12-4 and TRBJ1-1; D ambiguous. The V and J ends lost 7 bases and 6 bases respectively, with 15 bases between them. The CDR3 is 13 residues long. The CDR3 DNA reads as TGTGCCAGCAATTCCAACAACGGTCCTGAAGCTTTCTTT. Translated: CASNSNNGPEAFF.

This clonotype was picked up a small number of times. The genes are TRBV24-1 and TRBJ1-1; the match to TRBD1 covers 8 bases. The CDR3 is made up of 11 amino acids. Germline V gene sequence: CDR1 KGHDR, CDR2 SFDVKD. V was pared by 9 bases and J by 5 bases, with 1 base of the junction left unmatched. The DNA of the CDR3 is TGTGCCACCCGACAGGGGACTGAAGCTTTCTTT. It specifies CATRQGTEAFF.

Points on this clonotype: Germline is not matched at one junction end, which may reflect a read error. V is TRBV6-5 and J is TRBJ2-3; a weak D match, TRBD2 (5 bases). This CDR3 has 15 amino acids. Germline loops: CDR1 MNHEY, CDR2 SVGAGI. The CDR3 DNA reads as TGTGACAGCAGTTCCCTGAGCGGAAGGATAGATACGCAGTATTTT. Translation: CDSSSLSGRIDTQYF.

This clonotype was seen only a few times. The rearrangement joins TRBV12-3 or TRBV12-4 to TRBJ1-1; D unclear. The CDR3 has 12 residues. V lost 6 bases and J 7 bases, leaving 12 bases between the germline ends. Here the CDR3 DNA reads TGTGCCAGCAGGACATACACGGATGAAGCTTTCTTT. It translates to CASRTYTDEAFF.